The next 11 T cell receptor beta chains were all read from a single sample in a study of spatial heterogeneity in lung cancer (dated by TCRdb to between 2017 and 2020). The time point tag for this specimen amounts to: sample taken at primary tumor resection. TCR sequencing used whole RNA extracted from tumor and nontumor lung tissue, or from cryopreserved PBMC samples, without cell sorting. Library construction relied on 5' RACE. The instrument was a NextSeq 500. TCRdb reprocessed the public reads (quality trimming at Q25 with fastp, clone calling with MiXCR) and kept in-frame beta chains. A single entry per CDR3 protein holds the most common genes and DNA from its merged rows. Within this sample are roughly 40,000 distinct CDR3 sequences, with approximately 6.8% of them counted one time only. The top ten hold roughly 45% of the sample. Sequenced material: PBMCs, taken at surgery. All receptors come from a female donor with early-stage non-small cell lung cancer.

The rearrangement joins TRBV7-2 to TRBJ1-2; 7 bases map to TRBD1. This CDR3 spans 14 amino acids. The junction had 9 bases not matched to a gene; V was cut back by 3 bases and J by 8 bases. CDR1 is SGHTA, CDR2 FQGNSA, per germline. This CDR3 is CASSLGLGGQGYTF. DNA of the CDR3: TGTGCCAGCAGCTTGGGCTTAGGGGGCCAGGGCTACACCTTC.

This clonotype came up many times. The V and J genes are TRBV9 and TRBJ1-1; TRBD1 aligns across 7 bases. Trimming took 2 bases from V and 2 from J; bases not matched to a gene: 9. This CDR3 has 16 amino acids. The germline V gene encodes CDR1 SGDLS and CDR2 YYNGEE. The chain's CDR3 is CASSVTGELFNTEAFF. For the CDR3, the DNA is TGTGCCAGCAGCGTCACAGGGGAACTGTTTAACACTGAAGCTTTCTTT.

This clonotype was observed a few times. In DNA, the CDR3 is TGTGCCAGCAGCGACATTGGGAATGAAGCTTTCTTT. Its translation: CASSDIGNEAFF. This sequence joins TRBV5-6 and TRBJ1-1, with D unresolved. This CDR3 has 12 amino acids. V was clipped by 4 bases and J by 7 bases, with 11 bases between them. CDR1 and CDR2 from the germline V gene are SGHDT and YYEEEE. Together with reference TRBV5-6 and TRBJ1-1, the CDR3 gives the full variable domain: DAGVTQSPTHLIKTRGQQVTLRCSPKSGHDTVSWYQQALGQGPQFIFQYYEEEERQRGNFPDRFSGHQFPNYSSELNVNALLLGDSALYLCASSDIGNEAFFGQGTRLTVV.

This clonotype was seen at least ten times. J is TRBJ2-5 and V is TRBV14; D is perhaps TRBD2 (5 bases). The V end lost 4 bases, the J end lost 7 bases, and 7 bases lay between the germline ends. The CDR3 is 11 amino acids. CDR1 and CDR2 (germline): SGHDN, FVKESK. CDR3 loop: CASSREGTQYF. CDR3 nucleotides: TGTGCCAGCAGCCGAGAGGGGACCCAGTACTTC. The full variable domain, in which reference TRBV14 and TRBJ2-5 provide the parts outside the CDR3, is EAGVTQFPSHSVIEKGQTVTLRCDPISGHDNLYWYRRVMGKEIKFLLHFVKESKQDESGMPNNRFLAERTGGTYSTLKVQPAELEDSGVYFCASSREGTQYFGPGTRLLVL.

This clonotype came up many times. The V call is TRBV5-1, the J call TRBJ2-3; weak D call: TRBD1 (6 bases). The CDR3 sequence is 12 residues long. The germline V and J ends were trimmed by 3 bases and 6 bases, with 8 bases remaining between them. Per germline, CDR1 SGHRS and CDR2 YFSETQ. CDR3 sequence: CASSSRGDTQYF. The CDR3, as DNA: TGCGCCAGCAGCTCGAGGGGGGATACGCAGTATTTT.

This clonotype was recorded many times. The chain has TRBV5-1 and TRBJ2-5; 12 bases match TRBD2. Germline assignment: CDR1 SGHRS and CDR2 YFSETQ. Trimming took 4 bases from V and 2 from J; bases not matched to a gene: 3. The CDR3 is made up of 15 amino acids. CDR3 sequence (DNA): TGCGCCAGCAGCAGACTAGCGGGGGATCAAGAGACCCAGTACTTC. It encodes CASSRLAGDQETQYF.

This clonotype was detected only once. This may be a read error: a much more frequent sequence differs by one nucleotide. The chain recombines TRBV5-1 with TRBJ2-3, with D uncertain. The CDR3 runs to 14 residues. From germline, CDR1 is SGHRS and CDR2 YFSETQ. This chain's CDR3 is CASSPANPTETQYF. CDR3 nucleotide sequence: TGCGCCAGCAGCCCCGCTAATCCCACAGAAACGCAGTATTTT.

This clonotype was observed at least ten times. V is TRBV4-3 and J is TRBJ2-5; the match to TRBD2 covers 10 bases. The CDR3 is 16 residues long. The junction had 8 bases not matched to a gene; V was cut back by 3 bases and J by 4 bases. The V gene's germline CDR1 is LGHNA and CDR2 YSLEER. The CDR3 coding sequence is TGCGCCAGCAGCCACCAAAGCGGGGGGGCGTCAGAGACCCAGTACTTC. The encoded protein is CASSHQSGGASETQYF.

This clonotype has ten or more counts. CDR3 nucleotide sequence: TGTGCCAGCAAGTTTAGCGGGGGGCGGGATACGCAGTATTTT. Protein sequence: CASKFSGGRDTQYF. The V call is TRBV12-3 or TRBV12-4, the J call TRBJ2-3; 10 bases align to TRBD2. The CDR3 length is 14 residues. V was clipped by 7 bases and J by 6 bases; unmatched bases: 7.

The sample holds a few counts of this clonotype. The chain links TRBV6-5 to TRBJ1-4; 8 bases are a match to TRBD1. This CDR3 has 18 residues. The trim removed 2 bases at V and 7 bases at J, leaving 15 bases unmatched. From germline, CDR1 is MNHEY and CDR2 SVGAGI. CDR3 DNA sequence: TGTGCCAGCAGTTACAGCGAATTCGGCAGGGGGCGAGGTGAAAAACTGTTTTTT. This codes for CASSYSEFGRGRGEKLFF.

The rearrangement uses TRBV29-1 and TRBJ2-7; no firm D call. The CDR3 contains 13 residues. The V gene lost 1 base and the J gene lost 6 bases, with 13 bases spanning the gap. CDR1 and CDR2 from the germline V gene are SQVTM and ANQGSEA. DNA for the CDR3: TGCAGCGTTGAAGGACTTCGGGTGGGCGAGCAGTACTTC. This encodes CSVEGLRVGEQYF.